This entry lists 27 T cell receptor beta chains sequenced from one sample in a study of shared clonotypes between healthy human individuals. The table came from immunoSEQ multiplex PCR; TCRdb's copy has only in-frame clones and leaves some out. The data show about 320,000 clones, around 86% seen once. Material: memory CD8+ T cells sorted from blood. The subset denotes: CD45RO+ cells pooled with CCR7-negative TemRA cells. Source of these receptors: a man younger than 30 in good health.

The chain couples TRBV25-1 to TRBJ2-3, with D perhaps TRBD1 or TRBD2 (5 bases each). V lost 5 bases and J lost 5, with 20 bases in between. Germline-derived CDR1 and CDR2 are MGHDK and SYGVNS. This CDR3 is built from 16 residues. CDR3 protein: CASSPGTPRIGDTQYF. In nucleotides, the CDR3 is TGTGCCAGCAGTCCCGGGACCCCCAGGATCGGAGATACGCAGTATTTT.

The CDR3 is CARLILVRKTYGYTF. The CDR3 DNA reads as TGTGCCAGATTAATCCTGGTGAGAAAGACCTATGGCTACACCTTC. V usage is TRBV5-3 and J usage is TRBJ1-2; D uncertain. TRBV5-3 is an ORF; its function is uncertain. The CDR3 is 15 amino acids. V dropped 7 bases and J dropped 4 bases, with 20 bases sitting between them.

This clone was observed a handful of times. The chain recombines TRBV5-3 with TRBJ1-1, with a weak D call TRBD1 (5 bases). TRBV5-3 is annotated as an ORF whose role is uncertain. The CDR3 has 16 amino acids. V lost 4 bases to trimming and J lost 8 bases, with 24 bases between them. The CDR3 DNA follows: TGTGCCAGAAGCCCTAGCAGTATTGGGACCTACAAGGAAGCTTTCTTT. Translation: CARSPSSIGTYKEAFF.

This clone was seen only once. Relative to the germline gene, one junction end is altered; a read error may explain this. The sample carries other DNA sequences with the same CDR3. V and J are TRBV11-2 and TRBJ2-1; TRBD2 aligns across 13 bases. This CDR3 has 17 residues. Per germline, CDR1 SGHAT and CDR2 FQNNGV. DNA for the CDR3: TGTGCTAGCAGCATGGGACTAGCGGGAATCGGCGACAATGAGCAGTTCTTC. Protein: CASSMGLAGIGDNEQFF.

V is TRBV6-1 and J is TRBJ2-2, with TRBD2 matching 9 bases. V was pared by 3 bases and J by 4 bases, with 6 bases of the junction left unmatched. The CDR3 consists of 16 residues. In germline, CDR1 is MNHNS, CDR2 SASEGT. CDR3 sequence reads: CASSDFSGGPTGELFF. In DNA, the CDR3 is TGTGCCAGCAGTGATTTTAGCGGGGGTCCCACCGGGGAGCTGTTTTTT.

This chain connects TRBV10-3 to TRBJ1-1; a possible D gene is TRBD1 (5 bases). The length of the CDR3 is 13 residues. V gave up 3 bases and J gave up 9 bases, with 14 bases separating them. Looked up from germline, CDR1 is ENHRY and CDR2 is SYGVKD. Here the CDR3 reads CAISDGQGVQAFF. The DNA of the CDR3 is TGTGCCATCAGTGACGGCCAGGGTGTACAAGCTTTCTTT.

This chain links TRBV4-2 with TRBJ2-7; 8 bases match TRBD2. J was trimmed by 3 bases and V by 3 bases; bases with no gene match: 1. The CDR3 spans 13 residues. Germline V gene lookup returns CDR1 LGHNA and CDR2 YNFKEQ. CDR3 coding DNA: TGTGCCAGCAGCCATACTAGCGGCTACGAGCAGTACTTC. Translated, it gives CASSHTSGYEQYF.

This sequence joins TRBV6-1 and TRBJ1-5, with 8 bases identical to TRBD1. The CDR3 has 17 residues. Germline V gene sequence: CDR1 MNHNS, CDR2 SASEGT. V trimming: 0 bases; J trimming: 1 base; junction bases outside the gene matches: 5. The CDR3 DNA is TGTGCCAGCAGTGAAGCTGCCAGGGGGCTAAGCAATCAGCCCCAGCATTTT. As protein: CASSEAARGLSNQPQHF.

This chain uses TRBV7-9 with TRBJ1-6, with 7 nucleotides matching TRBD1. Germline V gene data show CDR1 as SEHNR and CDR2 as FQNEAQ (reference sequence). The J segment lost 7 bases and the V segment lost 5 bases, leaving 8 bases of the junction unmatched. This CDR3 spans 15 amino acids. This CDR3 is CASSRWTGGNSPLHF. The CDR3 DNA is TGTGCCAGCAGCCGATGGACAGGTGGGAATTCACCCCTCCACTTT.

The chain employs TRBV4-1 and TRBJ2-7; 9 bases fit TRBD1. The germline V gene encodes CDR1 MGHRA and CDR2 YSYEKL. Losses at the gene ends were 0 bases for V and 3 bases for J; bases not matched to a gene: 9. The CDR3 spans 17 residues. The CDR3 reads CASSQEASGTGNYEQYF. The CDR3 nucleotides are TGCGCCAGCAGCCAAGAAGCATCCGGGACAGGGAACTACGAGCAGTACTTC.

The chain uses TRBV5-5 and TRBJ1-1; D is unresolved. V was shortened by 3 bases and J by 3 bases, with 9 bases between the two germline ends. CDR1 is SGHKS, CDR2 YYEKEE, per germline (reference sequence). The CDR3 is 13 residues long. CDR3 loop: CASSYPGDTEAFF. CDR3 coding DNA: TGTGCCAGCAGCTACCCCGGGGACACTGAAGCTTTCTTT.

The V gene is TRBV30, the J gene TRBJ1-4, with D unclear. V was shortened by 2 bases and J by 14 bases, with 21 bases between the two germline ends. Per germline, CDR1 GTSNPN and CDR2 SVGIG (reference sequence). CDR3 length equals 14 residues. The CDR3 protein is CAWSQAPPAEGLFF. For the CDR3, the DNA is TGTGCCTGGAGTCAAGCCCCCCCGGCGGAAGGGCTGTTTTTT.

The V call is TRBV28, the J call TRBJ1-2, with D maybe TRBD1 (5 bases). The CDR3 loop spans 16 amino acids. V dropped 6 bases and J dropped 2 bases, with 19 bases sitting between them. The germline CDR1 and CDR2 sequences are MDHEN and SYDVKM. CDR3 in amino acids: CASSPGVGSINYGYTF. The CDR3 DNA sequence: TGTGCCAGCAGCCCGGGGGTCGGTAGTATAAACTATGGCTACACCTTC.

This chain links TRBV7-9 with TRBJ1-4; a weak D match, TRBD1 (5 bases). V was pared by 5 bases and J by 4 bases, with 14 bases between. Germline loops: CDR1 SEHNR, CDR2 FQNEAQ (reference sequence). CDR3 length: 15 amino acids. As DNA, the CDR3 is TGTGCCAGCAGCGACCCCGGGACCTTTAATGAAAAACTGTTTTTT. Protein sequence: CASSDPGTFNEKLFF. The whole variable domain, remainder taken from reference TRBV7-9 and TRBJ1-4, is DTGVSQNPRHKITKRGQNVTFRCDPISEHNRLYWYRQTLGQGPEFLTYFQNEAQLEKSRLLSDRFSAERPKGSFSTLEIQRTEQGDSAMYLCASSDPGTFNEKLFFGSGTQLSVL.

The chain is built from TRBV10-1 and TRBJ1-1; the D is unclear. CDR1 is WNHNN and CDR2 is SYGVQD in the germline V gene (reference sequence). Trimming took 3 bases from V and 5 from J, leaving 13 bases between them. The CDR3 length is 14 residues. Here the CDR3 DNA reads TGCGCCAGCAGTGACGAGCCGGTTGGGACTGAAGCTTTCTTT. It specifies CASSDEPVGTEAFF.

This clone is a singleton in its sample. This chain connects TRBV2 to TRBJ2-2; D unresolved. Trimming took 9 bases from V and 2 from J, leaving 10 bases between them. This CDR3 is 13 amino acids long. Per the germline V gene, CDR1 is SNHLY and CDR2 is FYNNEI. CDR3 DNA sequence: TGTGCCAGTTGGCAAACTAACACCGGGGAGCTGTTTTTT. Translation gives CASWQTNTGELFF.

This chain links TRBV4-1 with TRBJ2-7, with D possibly matching TRBD1 (5 bases). There are 16 residues in the CDR3. V lost 4 bases to trimming and J lost 4 bases, with 20 bases between them. Germline lookup yields CDR1 MGHRA and CDR2 YSYEKL. In DNA form, the CDR3 reads TGCGCCAGCAGCCCCACGGCAGGGAAATATTCGTACGAGCAGTACTTC. Translating gives CASSPTAGKYSYEQYF.

Here the CDR3 reads CASSPRSAGVVSLSKQYF. Here the CDR3 DNA reads TGTGCCAGCAGCCCCCGGTCGGCAGGGGTAGTATCCCTGAGTAAGCAGTACTTC. The chain combines TRBV7-9 with TRBJ2-7, with a weak D call TRBD1 (6 bases). CDR3 length: 18 residues. Germline V gene data show CDR1 as SEHNR and CDR2 as FQNEAQ (reference sequence). V was clipped by 5 bases and J by 8 bases, with 31 bases between them.

The V gene is TRBV18, the J gene TRBJ2-1; unclear D gene. V shed 4 bases and J shed 2 bases, with 6 bases lying between them. CDR1 and CDR2 from the germline V gene are KGHSH and LQKENI. The CDR3 has 13 residues. CDR3 sequence: CASSLGPYNEQFF. In DNA form, the CDR3 reads TGTGCCAGCTCACTTGGGCCCTACAATGAGCAGTTCTTC.

CDR3 nucleotide sequence: TGTGCCAGCAGCCCAGCTTCGTTCGCGGGAGGGTCGGATGAGCAGTTCTTC. Amino acid sequence: CASSPASFAGGSDEQFF. V is TRBV7-6 and J is TRBJ2-1; 9 bases agree with TRBD2. The CDR3 is 17 residues long. V lost 5 bases and J lost 8; bases outside the gene matches: 16. Germline loops: CDR1 SGHVS, CDR2 FNYEAQ.

The rearrangement uses TRBV12-5 and TRBJ2-2; tentative D call: TRBD2 (5 bases). The CDR3 length is 15 residues. The germline V gene has CDR1 LGHNT and CDR2 FRNRAP. With 6 bases removed from V and 5 bases from J, the gap between germline ends came to 16 bases. As DNA, the CDR3 is TGTGCTAGTGGCACCCCGGGAAGCAGGACCGGGGAGCTGTTTTTT. This encodes CASGTPGSRTGELFF.

This clone was detected once. The J gene is TRBJ2-6, the V gene TRBV7-9; maybe TRBD1 (6 bases). This CDR3 region has 16 residues. With 3 bases removed from V and 1 base from J, the gap between germline ends came to 10 bases. Germline CDR1 SEHNR, CDR2 FQNEAQ (reference sequence). CDR3 amino acids: CASSFRQVSGANVLTF. The DNA of the CDR3 is TGTGCCAGCAGCTTCCGACAGGTTTCTGGGGCCAACGTCCTGACTTTC.

CDR3 in amino acids: CASSDRGGTEAFF. As DNA, the CDR3 is TGTGCCAGCAGTGACAGGGGTGGGACTGAAGCTTTCTTT. The chain recombines TRBV25-1 with TRBJ1-1; TRBD1 is a possible D gene (6 bases). This CDR3 is 13 amino acids long. The germline CDR1 and CDR2 sequences are MGHDK and SYGVNS. V was clipped by 3 bases and J by 5 bases, with 10 bases between them.

The chain carries TRBV27 and TRBJ1-5, with D possibly matching TRBD1 (5 bases). Trimming took off 6 bases at V and 4 bases at J, with 13 bases between the two ends. From germline, CDR1 is MNHEY and CDR2 SMNVEV (reference sequence). CDR3 size: 14 residues. The CDR3 sequence: CASSSLGVNQPQHF. CDR3 DNA sequence: TGTGCCAGCAGCTCCTTGGGGGTTAATCAGCCCCAGCATTTT.

The count of this clone is one. This chain links TRBV30 with TRBJ2-7; D call uncertain. V was trimmed by 0 bases and J by 3 bases, leaving 9 bases between them. Germline V gives CDR1 GTSNPN, CDR2 SVGIG (reference sequence). This CDR3 has 13 residues. The CDR3 region is CAWSVLTFYEQYF. CDR3 nucleotide sequence: TGTGCCTGGAGTGTACTCACATTCTACGAGCAGTACTTC.

This chain links TRBV27 with TRBJ1-3; D gene uncertain. The CDR3 contains 13 residues. The germline V gene encodes CDR1 MNHEY and CDR2 SMNVEV (reference sequence). V gave up 4 bases and J gave up 8 bases, with 12 bases separating them. This CDR3 is CASSYGCVYTIYF. For the CDR3, the DNA is TGTGCCAGCAGTTACGGGTGCGTGTACACCATATATTTT.

This sequence joins TRBV7-2 and TRBJ2-1, with D possibly being TRBD1 or TRBD2 (5 bases each). V was trimmed by 5 bases and J by 5 bases, leaving 22 bases between them. Germline V lookup: CDR1 SGHTA, CDR2 FQGNSA. This CDR3 comprises 17 residues. CDR3 in DNA: TGTGCCAGCAGCCTAGGACACGGGGACCCCGGCCACAATGAGCAGTTCTTC. Residues: CASSLGHGDPGHNEQFF.